This entry is about one T cell receptor (beta chain). Its antigen is not identified. This entry comes from a study of blood T cells in healthy people across ages. Overall study results and limits: PBMCs were not sorted, which prevented a conclusive comparison of naive versus antigen-experienced cells. Among long-lived donors, naive CD4+ cells were more numerous and diversity higher than in aged donors.

Primed by a sample-barcoded 5' primer and a J-beta primer mix, a second PCR proceeded for roughly 6 to 12 cycles. TCRdb itself ran the 5' RACE reads through MiXCR, one entry per CDR3 protein. The sample consists of around 1,100,000 distinct CDR3 sequences, roughly two fifths of them appearing once. Healthy individuals of Caucasian origin from Russia, aged about 6 to 100, served as donors. Isolation per sample recovered at least 6 million PBMCs. V shed 8 bases and J shed 4 bases, with 3 bases lying between them. Looked up from germline, CDR1 is MNHEY and CDR2 is SVGEGT. This CDR3 region has 9 residues.

The source material was blood. The clonotype was recovered from a man between 18 and 35 years old in good health. The chain carries TRBV6-2 or TRBV6-3 and TRBJ2-7; D unresolved. The CDR3 coding sequence is TGTGCCAGCGCATACGAGCAGTACTTC. Amino acids: CASAYEQYF.